This record covers a single TCR beta chain. Its antigen is not known. Incorporated into the TCR beta cDNA libraries were unique molecular identifiers, which served to reduce PCR and sequencing biases. TCRdb ran MiXCR on the PCR reads and lists one entry per CDR3 protein. The repertoire holds a few hundred thousand distinct CDR3 sequences, around 36% seen once, with 4.5% to 7.5% in the top ten. After removal of 6 bases from V and 1 base from J, the junction contained 10 bases not matched to a gene. There are 15 residues in the CDR3. Germline CDR1 DFQATT, CDR2 SNEGSKA (reference sequence). The data were obtained in a study of post-analysis software for immune sequencing data. The study's findings and limits: About five TRBV segments appeared more often in patients than in controls, and TRBV5-6, TRBV5-1 and TRBV20-1 were among these.

The J gene is TRBJ2-7, the V gene TRBV20-1; 9 bases agree with TRBD1. The sequence derives from a girl aged 2 to 17 with multiple sclerosis. The specimen sequenced was blood. The CDR3 loop is CSAPGTGRVSYEQYF. Written as DNA, the CDR3 is TGCAGTGCACCCGGGACAGGGAGGGTTTCCTACGAGCAGTACTTC.